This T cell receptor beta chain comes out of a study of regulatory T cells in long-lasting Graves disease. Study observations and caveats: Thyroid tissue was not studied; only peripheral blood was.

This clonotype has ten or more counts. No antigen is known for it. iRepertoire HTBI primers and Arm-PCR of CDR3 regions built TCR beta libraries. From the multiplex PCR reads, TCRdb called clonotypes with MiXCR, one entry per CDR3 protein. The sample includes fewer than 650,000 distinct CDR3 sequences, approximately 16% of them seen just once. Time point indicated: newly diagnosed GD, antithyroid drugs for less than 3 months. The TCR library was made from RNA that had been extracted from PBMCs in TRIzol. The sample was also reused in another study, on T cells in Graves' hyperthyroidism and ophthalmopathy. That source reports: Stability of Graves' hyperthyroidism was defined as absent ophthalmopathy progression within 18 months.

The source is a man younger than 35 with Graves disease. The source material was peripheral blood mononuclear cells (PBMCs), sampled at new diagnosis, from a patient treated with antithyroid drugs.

CDR3 residues: CASSISGLGGDTQYF. The CDR3 bases are TGTGCCAGCAGCATATCAGGACTAGGAGGGGATACGCAGTATTTT. The chain couples TRBV5-5 to TRBJ2-3, with 7 bases lining up with TRBD2. Germline loops: CDR1 SGHKS, CDR2 YYEKEE (reference sequence). The CDR3 spans 15 residues. Unmatched junction bases numbered 11, after V lost 4 bases and J lost 6 bases. Complete variable domain (other parts from reference TRBV5-5 and TRBJ2-3): DAGVTQSPTHLIKTRGQQVTLRCSPISGHKSVSWYQQVLGQGPQFIFQYYEKEERGRGNFPDRFSARQFPNYSSELNVNALLLGDSALYLCASSISGLGGDTQYFGPGTRLTVL.